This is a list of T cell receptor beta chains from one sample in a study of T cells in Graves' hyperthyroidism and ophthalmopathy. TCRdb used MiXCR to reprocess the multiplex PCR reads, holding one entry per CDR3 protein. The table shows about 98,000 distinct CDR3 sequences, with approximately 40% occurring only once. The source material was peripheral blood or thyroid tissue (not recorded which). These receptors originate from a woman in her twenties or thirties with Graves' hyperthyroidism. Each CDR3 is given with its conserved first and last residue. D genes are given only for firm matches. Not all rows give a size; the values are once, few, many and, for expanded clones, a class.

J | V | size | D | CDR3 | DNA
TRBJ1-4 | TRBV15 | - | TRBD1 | CATSREPSWTGGGEKLFF | TGTGCCACCAGCAGAGAACCGTCGTGGACAGGGGGAGGAGAAAAACTGTTTTTT
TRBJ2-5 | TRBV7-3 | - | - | CASSSSQGGETQYF | TGTGCCAGCAGCTCATCTCAGGGAGGAGAGACCCAGTACTTC
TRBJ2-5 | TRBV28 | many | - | CASSFRGWYQETQYF | TGTGCCAGCAGTTTTCGAGGGTGGTACCAAGAGACCCAGTACTTC
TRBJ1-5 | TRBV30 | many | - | CAWASYSNQPQHF | TGTGCCTGGGCGAGTTATAGCAATCAGCCCCAGCATTTT
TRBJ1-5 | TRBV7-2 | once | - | CASSFANLGPQHF | TGTGCCAGCAGCTTTGCGAATCTAGGGCCCCAGCATTTT
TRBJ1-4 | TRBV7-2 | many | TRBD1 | CASRSDRGRNEKLFF | TGTGCCAGCAGGTCCGACAGGGGGCGGAATGAAAAACTGTTTTTT
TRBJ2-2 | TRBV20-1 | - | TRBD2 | CSATAAGALTGELFF | TGCAGTGCTACCGCAGCGGGAGCGTTAACCGGGGAGCTGTTTTTT
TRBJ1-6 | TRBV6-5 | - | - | CASSYSGRVGSPIHF | TGTGCCAGCAGTTACTCGGGCAGGGTGGGCTCACCCATCCACTTT
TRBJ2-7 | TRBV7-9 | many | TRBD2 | CASSPGTSGGEQYF | TGTGCCAGCAGCCCCGGGACTAGCGGAGGCGAGCAGTACTTC
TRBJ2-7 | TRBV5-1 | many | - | CASSLTLDGTYEQYF | TGCGCCAGCAGCTTGACCCTTGACGGGACCTACGAGCAGTACTTC
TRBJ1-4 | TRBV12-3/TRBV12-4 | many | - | CASSPPGALGEKLFF | TGTGCCAGCAGTCCCCCCGGGGCTCTTGGTGAAAAACTGTTTTTT
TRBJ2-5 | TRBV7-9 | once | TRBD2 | CASSFWTSGTQETQYF | TGTGCCAGCAGCTTTTGGACTAGCGGGACCCAAGAGACCCAGTACTTC
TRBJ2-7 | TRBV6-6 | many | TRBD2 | CASSRTRTSGDSSYEQYF | TGTGCCAGCAGTCGGACCCGGACTAGCGGGGATAGCTCCTACGAGCAGTACTTC
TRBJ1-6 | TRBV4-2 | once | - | CASSQVGAALVSPLHF | TGTGCCAGCAGCCAAGTAGGAGCAGCACTAGTTTCACCCCTCCACTTT
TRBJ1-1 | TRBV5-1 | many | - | CASSPKLTPSLNTEAFF | TGCGCCAGCAGCCCGAAACTGACTCCTAGTCTGAACACTGAAGCTTTCTTT
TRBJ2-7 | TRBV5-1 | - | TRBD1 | CASSLFGTGDYEQYF | TGCGCCAGCAGCCTATTCGGGACAGGGGATTACGAGCAGTACTTC
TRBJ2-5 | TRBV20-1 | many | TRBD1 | CSAREDRGGAETQYF | TGCAGTGCTAGGGAGGACAGGGGAGGCGCGGAGACCCAGTACTTC
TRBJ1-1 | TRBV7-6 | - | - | CASSLAGWDNTEAFF | TGTGCCAGCAGCTTAGCCGGGTGGGACAACACTGAAGCTTTCTTT
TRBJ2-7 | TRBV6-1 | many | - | CASRNPFTYQDEQYF | TGTGCCAGCAGGAATCCCTTTACGTACCAGGACGAGCAGTACTTC
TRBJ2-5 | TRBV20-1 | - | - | CSARDSAGRGETQYF | TGCAGTGCTAGAGATTCGGCAGGGAGGGGGGAGACCCAGTACTTC
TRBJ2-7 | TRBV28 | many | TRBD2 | CASSELGTSGRQSYEQYF | TGTGCCAGCAGTGAACTCGGGACTAGCGGGAGGCAATCCTACGAGCAGTACTTC
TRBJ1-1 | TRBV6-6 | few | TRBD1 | CASRQGITEAFF | TGTGCCAGCAGACAGGGGATCACTGAAGCTTTCTTT
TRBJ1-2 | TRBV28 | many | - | CASSPAGERYGYTF | TGTGCCAGCAGCCCGGCCGGGGAACGCTATGGCTACACCTTC
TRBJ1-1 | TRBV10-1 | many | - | CASSEDGEAFF | TGCGCCAGCAGTGAAGATGGTGAAGCTTTCTTT
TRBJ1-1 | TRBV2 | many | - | CASGSGGVNTEAFF | TGTGCCAGCGGTAGCGGGGGCGTGAACACTGAAGCTTTCTTT
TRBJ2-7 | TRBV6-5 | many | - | CASKKSERVTYEQYF | TGTGCCAGCAAAAAAAGCGAGCGGGTCACCTACGAGCAGTACTTC
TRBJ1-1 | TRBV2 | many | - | CASSGPDRGQMNTEAFF | TGTGCCAGCAGTGGTCCTGACCGGGGGCAGATGAACACTGAAGCTTTCTTT
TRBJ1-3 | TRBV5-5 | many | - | CASSLSRSSGNTIYF | TGTGCCAGCAGCTTGTCGAGGTCCTCTGGAAACACCATATATTTT